Sequencing of this TCR beta chain was carried out in a study of control samples from healthy donors and cancer patients. Libraries were prepared by immunoSEQ multiplex PCR; TCRdb keeps only in-frame clonotypes and omits some of them. The sample carries approximately 60,000 clones, around 90% recorded once. The CDR3 has 19 amino acids. V gave up 3 bases and J gave up 1 base; unmatched junction bases: 6. Germline V gives CDR1 KGHDR, CDR2 SFDVKD. Sequenced sample: PBMCs. The rearrangement links TRBV24-1 to TRBJ2-2, with TRBD2 matching over 14 bases. This TCR came from a man younger than 40 with colorectal cancer. The CDR3 loop is CATSDPRTSGGLNTGELFF. The CDR3 region has the DNA TGTGCCACCAGTGATCCTAGGACTAGCGGGGGGTTGAACACCGGGGAGCTGTTTTTT.